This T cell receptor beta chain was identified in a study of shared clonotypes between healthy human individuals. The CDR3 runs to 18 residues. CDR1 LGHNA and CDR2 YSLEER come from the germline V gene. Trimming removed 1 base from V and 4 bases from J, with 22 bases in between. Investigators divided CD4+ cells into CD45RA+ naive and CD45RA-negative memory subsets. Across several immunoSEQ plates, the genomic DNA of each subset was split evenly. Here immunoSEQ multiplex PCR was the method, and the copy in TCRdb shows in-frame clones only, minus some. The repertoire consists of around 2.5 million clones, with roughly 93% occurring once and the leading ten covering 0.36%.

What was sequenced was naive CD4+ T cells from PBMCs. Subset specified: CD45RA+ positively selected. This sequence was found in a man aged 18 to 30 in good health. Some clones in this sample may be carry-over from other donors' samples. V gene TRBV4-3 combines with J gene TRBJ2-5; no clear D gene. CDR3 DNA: TGCGCCAGCAGCCAAGCATACCTTGGCCCCGCAAACGGAGAGACCCAGTACTTC. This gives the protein CASSQAYLGPANGETQYF.